There are many counts of the clone carrying this T cell receptor (beta chain). Its antigen is undetermined. Only in-frame clones appear in the TCRdb table, and some are missing; sequencing was by immunoSEQ multiplex PCR. The sample is made up of around 10,000 clones, none counted only once. The V gene end was trimmed by 5 bases and the J gene end by 4 bases; junction bases not matched to a gene: 5. CDR3 size: 14 residues. Germline values: CDR1 MDHEN, CDR2 SYDVKM. Cyclophosphamide on days +3 and +4 followed busulfan-fludarabine conditioning and a marrow graft. This sample was included in a study of T cells after posttransplantation cyclophosphamide. Study results and caveats: Donor-recipient repertoire similarity was low at 1-2 months, rising over year one. Blood and skin or GI T cell repertoires showed limited TRB overlap. Recipient CMV seropositivity and CMV reactivation strongly tracked TRB clonality.

The clonotype originates from a female patient in her thirties or forties who received an allogeneic stem cell transplant from a related donor, was CMV-positive, and had no GVHD. Some T cells may have originated in the graft donor. Here the sequenced sample was PBMCs, taken after allogeneic stem cell transplant with posttransplant cyclophosphamide. J is TRBJ2-7 and V is TRBV28, with 10 bases that match TRBD1. In nucleotides, the CDR3 is TGTGCCAGCAGTCCGGTGGACAGGGGGTACGAGCAGTACTTC. Protein sequence: CASSPVDRGYEQYF.